What follows are 14 T cell receptor beta chains derived from one specimen sequenced in a study of OX40 agonist ivuxolimab in advanced cancers. Some clones are missing from TCRdb's copy, which holds only in-frame ones; the method was immunoSEQ multiplex PCR. Found here are some 21,000 clones, under 85% of them singletons; the top ten hold 40% to 65%. The sequenced sample was CD4+ or CD8+ T cells sorted from blood, obtained in a trial of the OX40 agonist ivuxolimab. Source of these receptors: an adult with an advanced solid tumor such as melanoma, head and neck, liver or kidney cancer.

This clone has just a few counts. The chain carries TRBV27 and TRBJ1-2; D not resolved. V shed 6 bases and J shed 2 bases, with 7 bases lying between them. This CDR3 is 12 amino acids long. Germline V gene data show CDR1 as MNHEY and CDR2 as SMNVEV (reference sequence). The CDR3 is CASRTANYGYTF. The CDR3, as DNA: TGTGCCAGCAGAACAGCAAACTATGGCTACACCTTC.

The chain employs TRBV27 and TRBJ1-2, with D maybe TRBD1 (5 bases). This CDR3 has 13 residues. Trimming pared 3 bases from V and 7 bases from J, leaving 12 bases between. Per germline, CDR1 MNHEY and CDR2 SMNVEV (reference sequence). CDR3 in DNA: TGTGCCAGCAGTTTCGGGACCACGGGTGGCTACACCTTC. Encoded protein: CASSFGTTGGYTF.

The rearrangement joins TRBV6-4 to TRBJ1-2; D uncertain. The germline V and J ends were trimmed by 2 bases and 7 bases, with 17 bases remaining between them. Germline V CDR1 and CDR2: MRHNA, SNTAGT. There are 15 residues in the CDR3. CDR3 sequence (DNA): TGTGCCAGCAGTGACCCCTGGGCCCCTAGACCTGGCTACACCTTC. It is translated as CASSDPWAPRPGYTF.

The chain combines TRBV2 with TRBJ1-3, with 7 positions matching TRBD1. The CDR3 has 19 residues. J gave up 3 bases and V 4 bases, and 18 bases lay outside the gene matches. Germline V lookup: CDR1 SNHLY, CDR2 FYNNEI. The CDR3 sequence: CASSVRDRSGSSDGNTIYF. CDR3 in DNA: TGTGCCAGCAGTGTAAGGGACAGATCCGGCTCGTCCGATGGAAACACCATATATTTT.

V is TRBV4-1 and J is TRBJ2-2, with D perhaps being TRBD1 or TRBD2 (5 bases each). V was shortened by 1 base and J by 4 bases, with 13 bases between the two germline ends. From germline, CDR1 is MGHRA and CDR2 YSYEKL. The CDR3 totals 16 residues. The CDR3 loop reads CASSQGRGLSTGELFF. CDR3 in DNA: TGCGCCAGCAGCCAAGGTCGGGGCCTCAGCACCGGGGAGCTGTTTTTT.

J is TRBJ1-3 and V is TRBV10-3; 10 bases align to TRBD1. CDR3 length: 17 amino acids. V shed 10 bases, J shed 0 bases, and the junction held 12 bases outside the gene matches. The germline CDR1 and CDR2 sequences are ENHRY and SYGVKD. The CDR3: CATYNWTGGYSGNTIYF. CDR3 sequence (DNA): TGTGCCACCTATAATTGGACAGGGGGATACTCTGGAAACACCATATATTTT.

The CDR3 loop reads CASSPYPTGDEQFF. The CDR3 nucleotides read TGTGCCAGCAGTCCGTACCCGACAGGGGATGAGCAGTTCTTC. The chain links TRBV27 to TRBJ2-1; 8 positions agree with TRBD1. Germline V gene sequence: CDR1 MNHEY, CDR2 SMNVEV (reference sequence). V gave up 5 bases and J gave up 8 bases; unmatched junction bases: 8. The CDR3 has 14 residues.

This clone is deemed medium-sized. J is TRBJ2-2 and V is TRBV6-6; D uncertain. The CDR3 is 12 amino acids. Germline V lookup: CDR1 MNHNY, CDR2 SVGAGI (reference sequence). The V end lost 4 bases, the J end lost 6 bases, and 6 bases lay between the germline ends. The CDR3 region has the DNA TGTGCCAGCAGTTTTAAGGCCGGGGAGCTGTTTTTT. It yields the protein CASSFKAGELFF.

CDR3 DNA: TGTGCCAGTAGTCCTGGGGGGGGCACATACTACGAGCAGTACTTC. This gives the protein CASSPGGGTYYEQYF. The chain carries TRBV19 and TRBJ2-7; a possible D gene is TRBD2 (7 bases). CDR3 length: 15 residues. Per germline, CDR1 LNHDA and CDR2 SQIVND (reference sequence). Trimming stripped 5 bases from V and 3 bases from J, with 17 bases between.

The V call is TRBV27, the J call TRBJ2-2; no clear D. CDR1 is MNHEY and CDR2 is SMNVEV in the germline V gene (reference sequence). There are 11 residues in the CDR3. Trimming removed 8 bases at V and 2 bases at J, with 3 bases between. In DNA form, the CDR3 reads TGTGCCAGCTTTAACACCGGGGAGCTGTTTTTT. The encoded protein is CASFNTGELFF.

V usage is TRBV29-1 and J usage is TRBJ2-3, with D possibly TRBD2 on 5 matching bases. The CDR3 consists of 13 residues. The germline V gene encodes CDR1 SQVTM and CDR2 ANQGSEA. Trimming stripped 6 bases from V and 6 bases from J, with 16 bases between. CDR3 in DNA: TGCAGCGTAGAGAGGCCCGGGGTGGATACGCAGTATTTT. It translates to CSVERPGVDTQYF.

The V and J genes are TRBV9 and TRBJ2-3; 10 bases fit TRBD1. V lost 3 bases and J lost 1; bases outside the gene matches: 14. The CDR3 consists of 19 residues. CDR1 and CDR2 (germline): SGDLS, YYNGEE. DNA of the CDR3: TGTGCCAGCAGCGAAAATCGACAGGGGGCGAAAAGGGGCACAGATACGCAGTATTTT. It encodes CASSENRQGAKRGTDTQYF.

The chain joins TRBV4-1 to TRBJ2-1; 15 bases line up with TRBD2. The germline V gene has CDR1 MGHRA and CDR2 YSYEKL. This CDR3 is built from 21 residues. After removal of 0 bases from V and 0 bases from J, the junction contained 9 bases not matched to a gene. The CDR3 region is CASSQDPGTSGGLSSYNEQFF. CDR3 bases: TGCGCCAGCAGCCAAGACCCAGGGACTAGCGGGGGGCTGAGCTCCTACAATGAGCAGTTCTTC.

This chain joins TRBV6-5 and TRBJ2-7; 9 bases agree with TRBD1. The CDR3 sequence is 13 residues long. CDR1 is MNHEY, CDR2 SVGAGI, per germline. The V and J ends lost 5 bases and 3 bases, in that order; junction bases with no gene match: 2. CDR3 nucleotides: TGTGCCAGCAGTCCGACAGGGGGCTACGAGCAGTACTTC. Protein product: CASSPTGGYEQYF.